These T cell receptor beta chains were read from a single sample in a study of regulatory T cells in long-lasting Graves disease. One entry per CDR3 protein, called by TCRdb with MiXCR from the multiplex PCR reads. The repertoire holds roughly 450,000 distinct CDR3 sequences, with about 20% as singletons. Sequences were derived from peripheral blood mononuclear cells (PBMCs), sampled when the disease was refractory, from a patient treated with antithyroid drugs. The receptors stem from a female donor with Graves disease. Each CDR3 is given with its conserved first and last residue. The D gene is left open where the match is weak. Size is omitted from some rows. Given values are once, few, many or a class for expanded clones.

j_call d_call v_call cdr3_length clone_size cdr3_nt cdr3_aa
TRBJ2-1 TRBD1 TRBV2 17 many TGTGCCAGCAGTGGGGACAGGGAAGAGGGTGGATACAATGAGCAGTTCTTC CASSGDREEGGYNEQFF
TRBJ2-7 TRBD2 TRBV4-1 17 few TGCGCCAGCAGCCAAGATCCGTGGCCTAGCGGGAATCTCGAGCAGTACTTC CASSQDPWPSGNLEQYF
TRBJ2-7 NA TRBV5-6 14 NA TGTGCCAGCAGCTTCGGGAGCCCGACCTACGAGCAGTACTTC CASSFGSPTYEQYF
TRBJ1-2 TRBD1 TRBV6-1 15 NA TGTGCCAGCAGTGCTTTGCAGGGGGGGTTCGGTGGCTACACCTTC CASSALQGGFGGYTF
TRBJ1-1 NA TRBV19 8 once TGTGCCAGTAATGAAGCTTTCTTT CASNEAFF
TRBJ1-1 TRBD1 TRBV12-3/TRBV12-4 16 many TGTGCCAGCAGTTTCTGGACAGGGGTCATGAACACTGAAGCTTTCTTT CASSFWTGVMNTEAFF
TRBJ1-5 NA TRBV6-1 16 few TGTGCCAGCAGCCCCGGGGGAGGTTCGGCCAATCAGCCCCAGCATTTT CASSPGGGSANQPQHF
TRBJ2-7 NA TRBV20-1 14 many TGCAGTGCTAGAGTGGGGGGAGCTGGCTACGAGCAGTACTTC CSARVGGAGYEQYF
TRBJ2-3 NA TRBV7-9 14 few TGTGCCAGCAGCTTAGTCTTAGATCGGGATACGCAGTATTTT CASSLVLDRDTQYF
TRBJ1-5 NA TRBV2 15 many TGTGCCAGCAGTGATCAGGGGAATAGCAATCAGCCCCAGCATTTT CASSDQGNSNQPQHF
TRBJ1-4 TRBD1 TRBV6-1 19 many TGTGCCAGCAGCGAGCCGGGACAGGGTAGCTCTGGGACTAATGAAAAACTGTTTTTT CASSEPGQGSSGTNEKLFF
TRBJ2-2 TRBD1 TRBV11-2 14 many TGTGCCAGCAGCAGGACAGGGTCCACCGGGGAGCTGTTTTTT CASSRTGSTGELFF
TRBJ1-1 TRBD1 TRBV7-2 16 many TGTGCCAGCAGCTTAGGACAGGGGGCGCAGGGCACTGAAGCTTTCTTT CASSLGQGAQGTEAFF
TRBJ1-5 NA TRBV27 13 NA TGTGCCAGCAGTTGGGGAGGTGGTCAGCCCCAGCATTTT CASSWGGGQPQHF
TRBJ2-7 TRBD1 TRBV30 14 many TGTGCCTGGAGGGACAGGGGGATCTCCTACGAGCAGTACTTC CAWRDRGISYEQYF
TRBJ2-5 TRBD2 TRBV6-5 14 few TGTGCCAGCAGTTACTCGCTAGCGGAAGAGACCCAGTACTTC CASSYSLAEETQYF
TRBJ2-1 TRBD2 TRBV7-2 17 NA TGTGCCAGCAGCCCCGGTATAGCGGGAGGTCCCTACAATGAGCAGTTCTTC CASSPGIAGGPYNEQFF
TRBJ2-7 TRBD2 TRBV27 15 NA TGTGCCAGCAGTTTGGCTAGCGGGGCATCCTACGAGCAGTACTTC CASSLASGASYEQYF
TRBJ2-7 TRBD1 TRBV6-1 15 few TGTGCCAGCAGTCATACAGGGGGCTACTCCTACGAGCAGTACTTC CASSHTGGYSYEQYF
TRBJ2-1 TRBD2 TRBV2 15 many TGTGCCAGCAGTGATACTAGCGGGAAGTACAATGAGCAGTTCTTC CASSDTSGKYNEQFF
TRBJ2-1 NA TRBV28 14 once TGTGCCAGCACTGACCCCGACAACTACAATGAGCAGTTCTTC CASTDPDNYNEQFF
TRBJ1-2 NA TRBV5-1 14 few TGCGCCAGCAGCTTGAACCAGGGTTCTTATGGCTACACCTTC CASSLNQGSYGYTF
TRBJ1-5 NA TRBV3-1 14 many TGTGCCAGCAGCCCAGGGGCGGGGGTTCAGCCCCAGCATTTT CASSPGAGVQPQHF
TRBJ1-1 TRBD1 TRBV18 15 few TGTGCCAGCTCACCACCGGACAGGGGATCTGGTGAAGCTTTCTTT CASSPPDRGSGEAFF
TRBJ1-2 NA TRBV18 15 few TGTGCCAGCTCACTCGACCGGGGGCGGCGAGATGGCTACACCTTC CASSLDRGRRDGYTF
TRBJ1-5 NA TRBV3-1 16 NA TGTGCCAGCAGCCAAGGGACAGCGTATAGCAATCAGCCCCAGCATTTT CASSQGTAYSNQPQHF
TRBJ2-2 TRBD2 TRBV6-1 16 few TGTGCCAGCAGTCCGACTAGCGGGAGGGCCGCCGGGGAGCTGTTTTTT CASSPTSGRAAGELFF
TRBJ1-4 NA TRBV6-1 13 many TGTGCCTCCCACGGGGCCGGGGGTGAAAAACTGTTTTTT CASHGAGGEKLFF
TRBJ1-1 NA TRBV9 14 NA TGTGCCAGCAGCGTAGGGAAAAAGAACACTGAAGCTTTCTTT CASSVGKKNTEAFF
TRBJ2-1 NA TRBV24-1 15 few TGTGCCACCAGTGACCGGGGGAGCTCCTACAATGAGCAGTTCTTC CATSDRGSSYNEQFF
TRBJ2-1 NA TRBV5-1 17 NA TGCGCCAGCAGCGGGCGTCCTTCTAGAAGACCTTCTAATGAGCAGTTCTTC CASSGRPSRRPSNEQFF
TRBJ1-6 NA TRBV12-3/TRBV12-4 15 many TGTGCCAGCAGTTTAATGGGAGGGAGGGATTCACCCCTCCACTTT CASSLMGGRDSPLHF
TRBJ1-5 NA TRBV10-3 18 NA TGTGCCATCAGTGAGTCGGGCTTCGACTTCTCGGGGAATCAGCCCCAGCATTTT CAISESGFDFSGNQPQHF
TRBJ2-7 NA TRBV12-3/TRBV12-4 14 many TGTGCCAGCAGACGGACACCTAATACCTACGAGCAGTACTTC CASRRTPNTYEQYF
TRBJ2-7 TRBD2 TRBV30 13 many TGTGCCTGGACAAGCGGGAGCTCCTACGAGCAGTACTTC CAWTSGSSYEQYF
TRBJ1-6 TRBD1 TRBV4-1 15 many TGTGCCAGCAGCCAAACCGGGACAGTTAATTCACCCCTCCACTTT CASSQTGTVNSPLHF
TRBJ2-1 TRBD2 TRBV5-1 16 many TGCGCCAGCAGCGACGAGGGACTAGCGGGAGGATATGAGCAGTTCTTC CASSDEGLAGGYEQFF